These T cell receptor beta chains were read from a single sample in a study of T cell responses to AZD1222 COVID-19 vaccine. Using immunoSEQ multiplex PCR, the repertoire was profiled, and TCRdb retains in-frame clones only, with some absent. Seen here are approximately 93,000 clones, about 88% observed once, and the top ten hold more than 5%. The material was peripheral blood, obtained 28 days after the second AZD1222 dose. The receptors were sampled from an adult who received the AZD1222 COVID-19 vaccine. Each CDR3 is given with its conserved first and last residue. Fields, in order: V gene, clone size, D gene, J gene, CDR3 DNA, CDR3 protein. The D gene is left open where the match is weak. A row's size may be missing; if present it is once, few, many or a size class.

v_call: TRBV9
clone_size: -
d_call: TRBD1
j_call: TRBJ1-2
cdr3_nt: TGTGCCAGCAGCGCAGGCGCCGGGACAGGGAAAATAGCTAACTATGGCTACACCTTC
cdr3_aa: CASSAGAGTGKIANYGYTF

v_call: TRBV2
clone_size: -
d_call: -
j_call: TRBJ1-2
cdr3_nt: TGTGCCAGCAGTGTTCGGGAGAGTGGGTATGGCTACACCTTC
cdr3_aa: CASSVRESGYGYTF

v_call: TRBV12-3/TRBV12-4
clone_size: -
d_call: -
j_call: TRBJ1-2
cdr3_nt: TGTGCCAGCAGTTTGAGGAGCCACTATGGCTACACCTTC
cdr3_aa: CASSLRSHYGYTF

v_call: TRBV5-4
clone_size: few
d_call: TRBD1
j_call: TRBJ1-5
cdr3_nt: TGTGCCAGCAGCGAGGGACAGGGTGGCCAGCCCCAGCATTTT
cdr3_aa: CASSEGQGGQPQHF

v_call: TRBV11-2
clone_size: -
d_call: -
j_call: TRBJ1-3
cdr3_nt: TGTGCCAGCGAATTCGGGGCCTCTGGAAACACCATATATTTT
cdr3_aa: CASEFGASGNTIYF

v_call: TRBV7-3
clone_size: -
d_call: TRBD2
j_call: TRBJ2-1
cdr3_nt: TGTGCCAGCAGCCCACGGACTAGCGAAATCTCCTACAATGAGCAGTTCTTC
cdr3_aa: CASSPRTSEISYNEQFF

v_call: TRBV28
clone_size: -
d_call: TRBD2
j_call: TRBJ2-3
cdr3_nt: TGTGCCAGCAGTCCAGTTAGCGGGGTTATCACAGATACGCAGTATTTT
cdr3_aa: CASSPVSGVITDTQYF

v_call: TRBV5-1
clone_size: -
d_call: TRBD1
j_call: TRBJ1-4
cdr3_nt: TGCGCCAGCAGCTTGGGACAGGGAGGTAATGAAAAACTGTTTTTT
cdr3_aa: CASSLGQGGNEKLFF

v_call: TRBV11-1
clone_size: -
d_call: -
j_call: TRBJ1-1
cdr3_nt: TGTGCCAGCAGCTTTTCCAAAGGAGCTTTCTTT
cdr3_aa: CASSFSKGAFF

v_call: TRBV20-1
clone_size: -
d_call: -
j_call: TRBJ2-7
cdr3_nt: TGCAGTGCTTTAAGCGGGTTCGAGCAGTACTTC
cdr3_aa: CSALSGFEQYF

v_call: TRBV5-1
clone_size: -
d_call: TRBD1
j_call: TRBJ2-7
cdr3_nt: TGCGCCAGCAGCTTGGGACAGGGTCCCTACGAGCAGTACTTC
cdr3_aa: CASSLGQGPYEQYF

v_call: TRBV28
clone_size: once
d_call: -
j_call: TRBJ1-5
cdr3_nt: TGTGCCAGCAGTTTATGGGCCGGGGATCAGCCCCAGCATTTT
cdr3_aa: CASSLWAGDQPQHF

v_call: TRBV7-8
clone_size: -
d_call: TRBD2
j_call: TRBJ2-7
cdr3_nt: TGTGCCAGCAGCTTTGAGCGGGGGGGCAGCGAGCAGTACTTC
cdr3_aa: CASSFERGGSEQYF

v_call: TRBV10-3
clone_size: once
d_call: -
j_call: TRBJ1-5
cdr3_nt: TGTGCCACCCACAGGGAGTTCAATCAGCCCCAGCATTTT
cdr3_aa: CATHREFNQPQHF

v_call: TRBV30
clone_size: -
d_call: TRBD1
j_call: TRBJ1-2
cdr3_nt: TGTGCCTGGGCACAGGGGCTGAAGGATGGCTACACCTTC
cdr3_aa: CAWAQGLKDGYTF

v_call: TRBV29-1
clone_size: -
d_call: -
j_call: TRBJ1-2
cdr3_nt: TGCAGCGTTGAAGAGGAACGGGGCTATAACTATGGCTACACCTTC
cdr3_aa: CSVEEERGYNYGYTF

v_call: TRBV2
clone_size: -
d_call: -
j_call: TRBJ1-6
cdr3_nt: TGTGCCAGCAGGAGGACCGAGAATTCACCCCTCCACTTT
cdr3_aa: CASRRTENSPLHF

v_call: TRBV29-1
clone_size: once
d_call: -
j_call: TRBJ1-2
cdr3_nt: TGCAGCGTTGAGGAACTACAGGGACCCTATGGCTACACCTTC
cdr3_aa: CSVEELQGPYGYTF

v_call: TRBV7-2
clone_size: -
d_call: TRBD1
j_call: TRBJ1-5
cdr3_nt: TGTGCCAGCAGCAAACCGGGACAGGGGAATCAGCCCCAGCATTTT
cdr3_aa: CASSKPGQGNQPQHF

v_call: TRBV4-3
clone_size: -
d_call: TRBD1
j_call: TRBJ2-5
cdr3_nt: TGCGCCAGCAGCCAAAGCCTTCCCGCGACAGGGGCGGAGGAGACCCAGTACTTC
cdr3_aa: CASSQSLPATGAEETQYF

v_call: TRBV6-6
clone_size: -
d_call: -
j_call: TRBJ1-5
cdr3_nt: TGTGCCAGCAGTTACGGGCGAGGAGGGGGTGATCAGCCCCAGCATTTT
cdr3_aa: CASSYGRGGGDQPQHF

v_call: TRBV11-3
clone_size: -
d_call: TRBD1
j_call: TRBJ2-5
cdr3_nt: TGTGCCAGCAGCCTCACGACAGGGGGCTTGGTAGAGACCCAGTACTTC
cdr3_aa: CASSLTTGGLVETQYF

v_call: TRBV11-2
clone_size: -
d_call: -
j_call: TRBJ1-6
cdr3_nt: TGTGCCAGCAGCCTGGGGGGGAACGGAAAGTCACCCCTCCACTTT
cdr3_aa: CASSLGGNGKSPLHF

v_call: TRBV5-6
clone_size: -
d_call: -
j_call: TRBJ1-6
cdr3_nt: TGTGCCAGCAGCTTGTCCGGGGATTCACCCCTCCACTTT
cdr3_aa: CASSLSGDSPLHF

v_call: TRBV24-1
clone_size: -
d_call: TRBD2
j_call: TRBJ2-1
cdr3_nt: TGTGCCACCAGTGATTCCGGGACTAGCAGCTATGAGCAGTTCTTC
cdr3_aa: CATSDSGTSSYEQFF

v_call: TRBV15
clone_size: -
d_call: -
j_call: TRBJ1-2
cdr3_nt: TGTGCCACCAGCAGAGATCGGACGGCTTATGGCTACACCTTC
cdr3_aa: CATSRDRTAYGYTF

v_call: TRBV6-2/TRBV6-3
clone_size: once
d_call: -
j_call: TRBJ1-2
cdr3_nt: TGTGCCAGCAGTTTGGTCCCTACTTATGGCTACACCTTC
cdr3_aa: CASSLVPTYGYTF

v_call: TRBV7-2
clone_size: -
d_call: TRBD2
j_call: TRBJ2-1
cdr3_nt: TGTGCCAGCAGCCTGGGGGGGGTCGTCAATGAGCAGTTCTTC
cdr3_aa: CASSLGGVVNEQFF

v_call: TRBV7-7
clone_size: -
d_call: TRBD2
j_call: TRBJ2-3
cdr3_nt: TGTGCCAGCAGCTCGGGACTAGGGAGTGGAGATACGCAGTATTTT
cdr3_aa: CASSSGLGSGDTQYF

v_call: TRBV27
clone_size: once
d_call: -
j_call: TRBJ2-7
cdr3_nt: TGTGCCAGCAGAACCCTTAGACAGAGCTCCTACGAGCAGTACTTC
cdr3_aa: CASRTLRQSSYEQYF

v_call: TRBV2
clone_size: -
d_call: -
j_call: TRBJ1-5
cdr3_nt: TGTGCCAGCAGTGTGAGGACTTACAATCAGCCCCAGCATTTT
cdr3_aa: CASSVRTYNQPQHF

v_call: TRBV11-2
clone_size: -
d_call: TRBD1
j_call: TRBJ1-3
cdr3_nt: TGTGCCAGCAGCCCCTGGGACAGGGGAGCCTCTGTATATTTT
cdr3_aa: CASSPWDRGASVYF

v_call: TRBV5-6
clone_size: -
d_call: TRBD1
j_call: TRBJ2-3
cdr3_nt: TGTGCCAGCAGCTTGTGGGACAGGGGGCAGACAGATACGCAGTATTTT
cdr3_aa: CASSLWDRGQTDTQYF

v_call: TRBV7-9
clone_size: -
d_call: -
j_call: TRBJ2-7
cdr3_nt: TGTGCCAGCAGCCCCCGGGACGACCCCTACGAGCAGTACTTC
cdr3_aa: CASSPRDDPYEQYF

v_call: TRBV3-1/TRBV3-2
clone_size: -
d_call: -
j_call: TRBJ2-2
cdr3_nt: TGTGCCAGCAGCCGCCGCCTGGGACTTCTCACCGGGGAGCTGTTTTTT
cdr3_aa: CASSRRLGLLTGELFF

v_call: TRBV7-6
clone_size: -
d_call: -
j_call: TRBJ1-6
cdr3_nt: TGTGCCAGCAGCTTAGGCCTGGGGGGGACGACGGGTTCACCCCTCCACTTT
cdr3_aa: CASSLGLGGTTGSPLHF

v_call: TRBV30
clone_size: few
d_call: -
j_call: TRBJ1-1
cdr3_nt: TGTGCCTGGAGTGTACGAGGAGTCGGGTTCACTGAAGCTTTCTTT
cdr3_aa: CAWSVRGVGFTEAFF

v_call: TRBV30
clone_size: -
d_call: TRBD1
j_call: TRBJ1-2
cdr3_nt: TGTGCCTGGAGTGTACAGGGGGGCTACACCTTC
cdr3_aa: CAWSVQGGYTF

v_call: TRBV11-2
clone_size: -
d_call: -
j_call: TRBJ1-4
cdr3_nt: TGTGCCAGCAGCTTATATCACTCGAATAGTGAAAAACTGTTTTTT
cdr3_aa: CASSLYHSNSEKLFF

v_call: TRBV6-5
clone_size: -
d_call: -
j_call: TRBJ1-1
cdr3_nt: TGTGCCAGCAGTTACTCGCCGCATACAGGGACTGAAGCTTTCTTT
cdr3_aa: CASSYSPHTGTEAFF

v_call: TRBV28
clone_size: -
d_call: -
j_call: TRBJ2-7
cdr3_nt: TGTGCCAGCAGTTACGGCCGGGTTGCCAGCTACGAGCAGTACTTC
cdr3_aa: CASSYGRVASYEQYF

v_call: TRBV4-1
clone_size: once
d_call: -
j_call: TRBJ2-7
cdr3_nt: TGCGCCAGCAGCCACCCTCAGGGGTCCTACGAGCAGTACTTC
cdr3_aa: CASSHPQGSYEQYF

v_call: TRBV11-3
clone_size: -
d_call: -
j_call: TRBJ1-3
cdr3_nt: TGTGCCAGCAGCCCCCCAAACTCTGGAAACACCATATATTTT
cdr3_aa: CASSPPNSGNTIYF